This TCR beta chain was profiled in a study of T cells in Graves' hyperthyroidism and ophthalmopathy. Study findings and constraints: Most expanded thyroid clonotypes above 0.001 recurred in blood.

Note on this clonotype: Its antigen is unidentified.

Newly diagnosed hyperthyroidism, duration under 2 months, in patients aged 18 to 65. Germline V gene data show CDR1 as LNHDA and CDR2 as SQIVND (reference sequence). The CDR3 totals 15 residues. V was pared by 3 bases and J by 7 bases, with 13 bases between. RNA transcripts were the template for amplifying TCR beta CDR3 regions. First-round RT-PCR with HTBI primers amplified the TCR CDR3 region. TCRdb recomputed calls from the multiplex PCR reads with MiXCR, one row per CDR3 protein. The table includes 300,000 to 350,000 distinct CDR3 sequences, about 18% detected once. The sample was blood. The TCR comes from a woman aged 45-65 years with Graves' hyperthyroidism. V and J are TRBV19 and TRBJ1-6; D unclear. Written as DNA, the CDR3 is TGTGCCAGTAGTATTCCGGGCCGGGAGAATTCACCCCTCCACTTT. This encodes CASSIPGRENSPLHF.